Listed below are T cell receptor beta chains from one sample, sequenced in a study of blood T cell repertoires in COVID-19. Method: immunoSEQ multiplex PCR; TCRdb's copy keeps in-frame clones and lacks some. The table lists fewer than 350,000 clones, roughly 85% of them singletons, with around 2.5% in the top ten. Sequenced material: PBMCs or T cells enriched from blood (not recorded which). These receptors came from a woman in her fifties or sixties who had recovered from COVID-19. CDR3s include the opening cysteine and the closing phenylalanine or tryptophan. The D gene is left open where the match is weak. Not all rows give a size; the values are once, few, many and, for expanded clones, a class.

14	-	-	TRBV29-1	TRBJ2-2	TGCAGCGCTGAAAACTCAGGGGGGTACGGGGAGCTGTTTTTT	CSAENSGGYGELFF
16	-	once	TRBV27	TRBJ2-2	TGTGCCAGCAGGGAGCAAGGGGTCCTAAACACCGGGGAGCTGTTTTTT	CASREQGVLNTGELFF
15	-	-	TRBV11-2	TRBJ2-1	TGTGCCAGCAGCCCTGGTGGGAGCTCCTACAATGAGCAGTTCTTC	CASSPGGSSYNEQFF
13	-	few	TRBV11-2	TRBJ1-2	TGTGCCAGCAGCTTATTTCCGGGAGGCGGCTACACCTTC	CASSLFPGGGYTF
15	-	-	TRBV7-8	TRBJ1-1	TGTGCCAGCAGCTTAGGGGAGGGGATGAACACTGAAGCTTTCTTT	CASSLGEGMNTEAFF
13	TRBD1	-	TRBV11-3	TRBJ2-7	TGTGCCAGCAGCTTAGGACAGGGTAGTCTGCAGTACTTC	CASSLGQGSLQYF
14	-	-	TRBV30	TRBJ1-6	TGTGCCTGGGCCCGCGGGGTTGGTAATTCACCCCTCCACTTT	CAWARGVGNSPLHF
15	-	-	TRBV23-1	TRBJ1-2	TGCGCCACCGGCCTGAAGGGACAAACGAACTATGGCTACACCTTC	CATGLKGQTNYGYTF
13	-	-	TRBV3-1/TRBV3-2	TRBJ2-7	TGTGCCAGCAGCCAAGGGGCAGCCTACGAGCAGTACTTC	CASSQGAAYEQYF
12	TRBD1	once	TRBV12-3/TRBV12-4	TRBJ2-5	TGTGCCAGCCGGGGACAGTCTGGGACCCAGTACTTC	CASRGQSGTQYF
16	TRBD1	once	TRBV5-4	TRBJ2-7	TGTGCCAGCAGCTTTTTGGGGACAGCTTTCCTCTACGAGCAGTACTTC	CASSFLGTAFLYEQYF
15	TRBD1	-	TRBV5-6	TRBJ2-3	TGTGCCAGCAGCACCCGGGACAGAGACACAGATACGCAGTATTTT	CASSTRDRDTDTQYF
14	-	-	TRBV6-1	TRBJ2-5	TGTGCCAGCAGTGAATTTGGGCCCCAAGAGACCCAGTACTTC	CASSEFGPQETQYF
14	-	-	TRBV6-5	TRBJ1-6	TGTGCCAGACTCAGGACATTCGGCCGGTCACCCCTCCACTTT	CARLRTFGRSPLHF
15	-	-	TRBV7-2	TRBJ1-6	TGTGCCAGCAGCTTAGCTTCAGGCGTTAATTCACCCCTCCACTTT	CASSLASGVNSPLHF
12	-	-	TRBV6-2/TRBV6-3	TRBJ2-5	TGTGCCAGCAGTGCGAACCAAGAGACCCAGTACTTC	CASSANQETQYF
13	-	-	TRBV10-2	TRBJ2-1	TGCGCCAGCGGTGCCCGCTCCTACAATGAGCAGTTCTTC	CASGARSYNEQFF
14	-	-	TRBV19	TRBJ1-1	TGTGCCAGTAGTATCGGGAGGAAGAACACTGAAGCTTTCTTT	CASSIGRKNTEAFF
17	TRBD2	once	TRBV9	TRBJ2-1	TGTGCCAGCAGCGTAGGGGCTAGCGGGCCCTCCTACAATGAGCAGTTCTTC	CASSVGASGPSYNEQFF
15	TRBD1	-	TRBV7-9	TRBJ1-2	TGTGCCAGCAGCGCCTACTACGGGACAGGGGACGGCTACACCTTC	CASSAYYGTGDGYTF
17	TRBD1	-	TRBV18	TRBJ1-1	TGTGCCAGCTCACCTAACCGGGGGACAGGGGGTGACACTGAAGCTTTCTTT	CASSPNRGTGGDTEAFF
18	TRBD2	-	TRBV14	TRBJ2-5	TGTGCCAGCAGCCAAGATTACCCACTAGCGCGCATCCAAGAGACCCAGTACTTC	CASSQDYPLARIQETQYF
16	TRBD2	-	TRBV27	TRBJ2-7	TGTGCCAGCAGACGACTAGCGGGGGAACCCTCGGGGGAGCAGTACTTC	CASRRLAGEPSGEQYF
16	TRBD2	-	TRBV5-4	TRBJ2-1	TGTGCCAGCAGCCGACTAGCGGGGAAAGACTACAATGAGCAGTTCTTC	CASSRLAGKDYNEQFF
15	-	once	TRBV7-2	TRBJ1-5	TGTGCCAGCAGTTCTGCAGGGGCTACTAATCAGCCCCAGCATTTT	CASSSAGATNQPQHF
16	TRBD1	-	TRBV19	TRBJ1-1	TGTGCCAGTAGTACCACCGGGACAGGGCCGAACACTGAAGCTTTCTTT	CASSTTGTGPNTEAFF
15	TRBD1	-	TRBV5-1	TRBJ2-2	TGCGCCAGCAGCTACACCGACAGGGGATCCGGGGAGCTGTTTTTT	CASSYTDRGSGELFF
17	TRBD2	-	TRBV5-1	TRBJ2-2	TGCGCCAGCAGCTTGGTACCTGGCGGGACTAGGACCGGGGAGCTGTTTTTT	CASSLVPGGTRTGELFF
13	TRBD1	-	TRBV7-6	TRBJ1-2	TGTGCCAGCAGCTCCGGGCAGGGGGATGGCTACACCTTC	CASSSGQGDGYTF
16	-	once	TRBV28	TRBJ1-6	TGTGCCAGCAGTAGGACAGCCCCCCTGAGGAATTCACCCCTCCACTTT	CASSRTAPLRNSPLHF
16	TRBD1	-	TRBV28	TRBJ1-6	TGTGCCAGCAGTCCCCCAATAGGACAGGGAGGTTCACCCCTCCACTTT	CASSPPIGQGGSPLHF
13	TRBD1	-	TRBV19	TRBJ1-2	TGTGCCACAGGGACAGGGTCTAACTATGGCTACACCTTC	CATGTGSNYGYTF
14	-	-	TRBV18	TRBJ1-4	TGTGCCAGCTCACCAAACCGGGACACCGAAAAACTGTTTTTT	CASSPNRDTEKLFF
16	-	-	TRBV11-2	TRBJ1-6	TGTGCCAGCAGCCTAAGTAGGGGGGGCTGGAATTCACCCCTCCACTTT	CASSLSRGGWNSPLHF
15	-	-	TRBV7-2	TRBJ1-2	TGTGCCAGCAGCCGGTACCGGACAGCGGAGGATGGCTACACCTTC	CASSRYRTAEDGYTF
13	-	-	TRBV5-6	TRBJ1-2	TGTGCCAGCAGTCCCGACAATCTCTATGGCTACACCTTC	CASSPDNLYGYTF
13	-	-	TRBV12-3/TRBV12-4	TRBJ1-1	TGTGCCAGCAGTTTCCAGATGAACACTGAAGCTTTCTTT	CASSFQMNTEAFF
14	-	-	TRBV28	TRBJ1-2	TGTGCCAGCAGTTCCTCCCCGGGACATTATGGCTACACCTTC	CASSSSPGHYGYTF
12	TRBD1	-	TRBV29-1	TRBJ1-2	TGCAGCGTTCCGACAGGGGGCGTTGGCTACACCTTC	CSVPTGGVGYTF
14	TRBD1	-	TRBV18	TRBJ2-5	TGTGCCAGCTCACCAAGACAGGGGAGGGAGACCCAGTACTTC	CASSPRQGRETQYF
13	-	-	TRBV7-2	TRBJ1-1	TGTGCCAGCAGCCAAATGCCAGGCACTGAAGCTTTCTTT	CASSQMPGTEAFF
16	-	-	TRBV5-1	TRBJ2-3	TGCGCCAGCAGCTTGGTAGGAGGGTCTTTCACAGATACGCAGTATTTT	CASSLVGGSFTDTQYF
14	-	-	TRBV5-1	TRBJ1-3	TGCGCCAGCAGCGGGACAAACTCTGGAAACACCATATATTTT	CASSGTNSGNTIYF
18	TRBD2	-	TRBV5-4	TRBJ2-3	TGTGCCAGCAGCTTGGATAGCGGGGGGGGCCAAAGCACAGATACGCAGTATTTT	CASSLDSGGGQSTDTQYF
15	-	-	TRBV3-1/TRBV3-2	TRBJ2-2	TGTGCCAGCAGCCAAGAAGACAGCTTTACCGGGGAGCTGTTTTTT	CASSQEDSFTGELFF
16	TRBD1	-	TRBV6-5	TRBJ1-1	TGTGCCAGCAGTTACAGACCTCAGGGGGCTCGAACTGAAGCTTTCTTT	CASSYRPQGARTEAFF